This T cell receptor (beta chain) was captured by sequencing in a study of beta chain features in type 1 diabetes. Expressed TCRB transcripts were sequenced, since all the RNA that had been isolated was reverse transcribed. Roughly 3.5 million reads per sample on average were obtained from naive, central memory and regulatory T cell samples. The assay was immunoSEQ multiplex PCR, and TCRdb's table has in-frame clones only and misses some. The sample holds 250,000 to 350,000 clones; around 15% are singletons and the top ten take 0.017%. Study-level results: Whether HLA type affects TCRB rearrangement stayed undetermined in the present work. Type 1 diabetes patients had moderately but significantly shorter TCRB CDR3s in all four CD4+ subsets. PCR might pick shorter templates more often, in the same way for patients and controls.

Comments on this clone: Its antigen is not known. Additional DNA sequences in this sample encode the identical CDR3.

Donors underwent one heparinised blood draw, approximately 120 mL on average. Germline V gives CDR1 SGHTA, CDR2 FQGNSA. The CDR3 sequence is 15 residues long. With 4 bases clipped from V and 3 bases from J, the junction kept 4 bases outside the gene matches. The clonotype originates from a man in his thirties or forties with type 1 diabetes. This rearrangement joins TRBV7-2 to TRBJ2-3; 10 bases map to TRBD2. The sample was naive CD4+ T cells from blood. The CDR3 sequence: CASSSLAGVTDTQYF. DNA for the CDR3: TGTGCCAGCAGCTCCCTAGCGGGAGTTACAGATACGCAGTATTTT.